The present T cell receptor beta chain was sequenced within a study of T-cell reconstitution after alpha-beta-depleted transplantation in children. In this sample, this clonotype turned up many times. Its antigen is unidentified. Germline trimming cut 4 bases from V and 7 bases from J; bases unmatched to any gene: 11. The CDR3 loop spans 16 amino acids. Germline CDR1 and CDR2: MDHEN and SYDVKM. For TCRbeta, the library was prepared with unique molecular identifiers. Each CDR3 protein is one row after TCRdb ran MiXCR on the PCR reads. The sample records 140,000 or so distinct CDR3 sequences, more than 8% being singletons. Study-level points and caveats: The authors attributed T-cell counts and diversity one year after transplant mostly to newly produced T cells.

This chain joins TRBV28 and TRBJ2-1; the match to TRBD2 covers 9 bases. The receptor was isolated from a female patient aged 2-9 years who had a stem cell transplant for congenital amegakaryocytic thrombocytopenia, so the T cells may come from the graft donor. The input for sequencing was PBMCs, mostly from graft donor cells, taken 180 days after TCRalphabeta/CD19-depleted stem cell transplant. The CDR3 loop reads CASSSPSGGTPNEQFF. CDR3 nucleotide sequence: TGTGCCAGCAGTTCCCCGAGCGGGGGGACACCTAATGAGCAGTTCTTC.